This T cell receptor beta chain was sequenced during a study of blood T cell repertoires in COVID-19. Looking at the study overall: From the United States, Italy and Spain came samples of acute and convalescent COVID-19. PBMCs, B-cell-depleted T cells, or T cells were the source of the cDNA or gDNA that made up the material.

Original analysis: How many nucleated cells were present was estimated from reference gene primer amplification. Measured with immunoSEQ multiplex PCR; TCRdb has only the in-frame clones, and not every one. That table gives V, J and clone size, and the DNA gave D and trimming. Among tens of thousands of clones listed, around 78% were seen once. The source of this sequence is a human donor in a cohort sampled during active COVID-19. The sample was peripheral blood.

The CDR3 region has the DNA TGCGCCAGCAGGGAGGGGGCCTCGGTCACTGAAGCTTTCTTT. Residues: CASREGASVTEAFF. The chain carries TRBV5-1 and TRBJ1-1; 7 positions agree with TRBD1. Germline V gene lookup returns CDR1 SGHRS and CDR2 YFSETQ. This CDR3 is built from 14 residues. Unmatched junction bases numbered 8, after V lost 5 bases and J lost 4 bases.